These T cell receptor beta chains were read from a single sample in a study of response to subunit inactivated influenza vaccine. TCRdb independently ran MiXCR on the RT-PCR reads; one entry per CDR3 protein. Altogether hundreds of thousands of distinct CDR3 sequences are present, less than 15% being singletons, with the ten largest covering less than 8.5%. The source material was PBMCs from blood, sampled 14 to 15 days before vaccination. These receptors originate from a man aged 50 to 59 who received an inactivated influenza vaccine. The CDR3 runs from the conserved cysteine through the conserved F or W. D genes are given only for firm matches. The size field is filled for only some rows; it gives once, few, many or a size class.

j_gene	v_gene	abundance	d_gene	len	CDR3aa	CDR3nt
TRBJ2-7	TRBV7-9	many	.	13	CASSSSGTREQYF	TGTGCCAGCAGCTCTTCCGGGACACGCGAGCAGTACTTC
TRBJ2-5	TRBV11-2	few	.	15	CASSSFDSHQETQYF	TGTGCCAGCAGCTCTTTCGACAGCCACCAAGAGACCCAGTACTTC
TRBJ1-4	TRBV11-2	.	.	16	CASSPGLKVTNEKLFF	TGTGCCAGCAGCCCAGGTCTTAAAGTAACTAATGAAAAACTGTTTTTT
TRBJ2-1	TRBV3-1	many	TRBD1	16	CASSQARGLSYNEQFF	TGTGCCAGCAGCCAAGCCAGGGGGCTTTCCTACAATGAGCAGTTCTTC
TRBJ2-3	TRBV20-1	.	.	15	CSARDGRGPLDTQYF	TGCAGTGCTAGAGATGGGCGGGGGCCCCTGGATACGCAGTATTTT
TRBJ1-1	TRBV20-1	few	.	14	CSARLGGPNTEAFF	TGCAGTGCTAGGTTGGGGGGGCCGAACACTGAAGCTTTCTTT
TRBJ1-1	TRBV15	.	.	13	CATSSRGGTEAFF	TGTGCCACCAGCAGCAGGGGCGGCACTGAAGCTTTCTTT
TRBJ2-3	TRBV7-8	few	TRBD1	15	CASSLVGTGIDTQYF	TGTGCCAGCAGCTTAGTGGGGACAGGGATAGATACGCAGTATTTT
TRBJ1-2	TRBV12-3/TRBV12-4	.	TRBD1	13	CASRPGQGRGYTF	TGTGCCAGCAGACCCGGACAGGGGCGCGGCTACACCTTC
TRBJ2-7	TRBV28	many	TRBD1	15	CASRPRGRVLYEQYF	TGTGCCAGCAGACCCAGGGGGCGCGTGCTATACGAGCAGTACTTC
TRBJ1-4	TRBV20-1	few	TRBD1	14	CSARIQGASEKLFF	TGCAGTGCTAGGATACAGGGGGCGAGTGAAAAACTGTTTTTT
TRBJ2-1	TRBV28	.	.	13	CASRPARGDEQFF	TGTGCCAGCAGACCTGCGCGGGGCGATGAGCAGTTCTTC
TRBJ2-3	TRBV6-5	.	.	15	CASSFSIPSTDTQYF	TGTGCCAGCAGTTTCAGTATCCCTAGCACAGATACGCAGTATTTT
TRBJ2-2	TRBV10-3	.	.	15	CAALPGTSNTGELFF	TGTGCCGCATTGCCTGGGACATCGAACACCGGGGAGCTGTTTTTT
TRBJ1-2	TRBV6-2/TRBV6-3	many	.	11	CASSYGYGYTF	TGTGCCAGCAGTTACGGATATGGCTACACCTTC
TRBJ2-3	TRBV28	.	.	14	CASKAGGPVDTQYF	TGTGCCAGCAAAGCCGGGGGGCCAGTAGATACGCAGTATTTT
TRBJ2-7	TRBV7-9	.	.	14	CASSLGTYSYEQYF	TGTGCCAGCAGCTTAGGGACTTACTCCTACGAGCAGTACTTC
TRBJ2-2	TRBV2	.	TRBD2	16	CASSEEASGFAGELFF	TGTGCCAGCAGTGAAGAGGCTAGCGGTTTTGCCGGGGAGCTGTTTTTT
TRBJ1-6	TRBV12-3/TRBV12-4	.	.	15	CASSLEGSSGSPLHF	TGTGCCAGCAGTTTAGAGGGTAGCTCTGGATCACCCCTCCACTTT
TRBJ2-5	TRBV7-9	few	.	12	CAGGQGQETQYF	TGTGCCGGGGGGCAGGGTCAAGAGACCCAGTACTTC
TRBJ2-2	TRBV10-3	few	TRBD2	13	CAARKREPGELFF	TGTGCCGCCAGAAAGCGGGAGCCCGGGGAGCTGTTTTTT
TRBJ2-7	TRBV4-3	.	TRBD2	18	CASSQDWNSGGGSYEQYF	TGCGCCAGCAGCCAAGATTGGAATAGCGGCGGGGGATCCTACGAGCAGTACTTC
TRBJ2-1	TRBV7-3	.	TRBD1	16	CASSLTAGTGGNEQFF	TGTGCCAGCAGCTTAACGGCCGGGACAGGGGGCAATGAGCAGTTCTTC
TRBJ2-1	TRBV29-1	few	TRBD2	13	CSGYLAGYNEQFF	TGCAGCGGATACCTAGCGGGATACAATGAGCAGTTCTTC
TRBJ2-1	TRBV28	.	TRBD1	15	CASIPTGGTYNEQFF	TGTGCCAGCATCCCGACAGGGGGAACCTACAATGAGCAGTTCTTC
TRBJ2-7	TRBV2	once	.	11	CASKVGGEQYF	TGTGCCAGCAAGGTGGGCGGAGAGCAGTACTTC
TRBJ2-3	TRBV20-1	.	.	15	CSARDQTFSTDTQYF	TGCAGTGCTAGAGATCAGACCTTTAGCACAGATACGCAGTATTTT
TRBJ1-1	TRBV7-2	many	TRBD1	14	CASSFQGANTEAFF	TGTGCCAGCAGCTTCCAGGGGGCGAACACTGAAGCTTTCTTT
TRBJ2-3	TRBV21-1	few	.	17	CASSRDSGSPRSNTQYF	TGTGCCAGCAGCAGGGATAGCGGGAGCCCTAGATCCAATACGCAGTATTTT
TRBJ2-1	TRBV14	.	.	12	CASGASHNEQFF	TGTGCCAGCGGGGCTAGCCACAATGAGCAGTTCTTC
TRBJ1-2	TRBV20-1	.	.	13	CSARSGPNYGFTF	TGCAGTGCCCGGTCAGGGCCAAACTATGGCTTCACCTTC
TRBJ2-5	TRBV30	few	.	10	CAWEKETQYF	TGTGCCTGGGAGAAAGAGACCCAGTACTTC
TRBJ1-2	TRBV12-3/TRBV12-4	.	TRBD1	15	CASSRWTGEGYGYTF	TGTGCCAGCAGTAGATGGACAGGGGAGGGCTATGGCTACACCTTC
TRBJ2-2	TRBV15	once	TRBD1	16	CATSRTGQGNTGELFF	TGTGCCACCAGCAGAACGGGACAGGGGAACACCGGGGAGCTGTTTTTT
TRBJ2-1	TRBV3-1	.	TRBD2	18	CASSHRTSGGAWYNEQFF	TGTGCCAGCAGCCATCGGACTAGCGGGGGGGCCTGGTACAATGAGCAGTTCTTC
TRBJ2-5	TRBV7-9	few	TRBD1	13	CASTETGTETQYF	TGTGCCAGCACCGAGACAGGGACGGAGACCCAGTACTTC
TRBJ2-1	TRBV18	few	TRBD2	15	CASSPRRELLNEQFF	TGTGCCAGCTCACCTCGGCGGGAGCTGCTCAATGAGCAGTTCTTC
TRBJ2-7	TRBV9	few	.	15	CASSSTFRREYEQYF	TGTGCCAGCAGCTCAACTTTCAGGAGGGAGTACGAGCAGTACTTC
TRBJ2-1	TRBV20-1	.	TRBD1	14	CSASRDRGHNEQFF	TGCAGTGCTAGCCGGGACAGGGGGCACAATGAGCAGTTCTTC
TRBJ2-2	TRBV20-1	.	TRBD2	14	CSARVTSGPGELFF	TGCAGTGCTAGAGTGACTAGCGGGCCCGGGGAGCTGTTTTTT
TRBJ2-5	TRBV5-1	few	TRBD2	17	CASSLGTSGTTGETQYF	TGCGCCAGCAGCTTGGGTACTAGCGGGACCACCGGAGAGACCCAGTACTTC